The T cell receptor beta chain under discussion was sequenced for a study of molecular identifiers for immune sequencing clone quantification. Study-wide results and caveats: Clones that exceeded 20 RNA copies held over 99% of effector molecules, yet under 1% in naive cells.

With respect to this clonotype: The antigen is undetermined.

TCRdb processed the PCR reads anew with MiXCR; each CDR3 protein has one entry. The sample lists about 510,000 distinct CDR3 sequences, 20% to 25% occurring once. The CDR3 is 14 amino acids. Trimming at V came to 3 bases and at J to 5 bases, leaving 5 bases not matched to a gene. The rearrangement joins TRBV12-3 or TRBV12-4 to TRBJ2-5; 8 bases match TRBD1. The sequencing sample was made of naive CD8+ T cells from blood, with Jurkat cell RNA spiked in. Indicated subset: FACS-sorted CD8+CD4-CCR7+CD45RA+ naive T cells. The TCR originated in a human donor in good health. Some libraries in this study had Jurkat cell RNA spiked in. CDR3 loop: CASSFPGGDETQYF. As DNA, the CDR3 is TGTGCCAGCAGTTTTCCAGGGGGCGACGAGACCCAGTACTTC.